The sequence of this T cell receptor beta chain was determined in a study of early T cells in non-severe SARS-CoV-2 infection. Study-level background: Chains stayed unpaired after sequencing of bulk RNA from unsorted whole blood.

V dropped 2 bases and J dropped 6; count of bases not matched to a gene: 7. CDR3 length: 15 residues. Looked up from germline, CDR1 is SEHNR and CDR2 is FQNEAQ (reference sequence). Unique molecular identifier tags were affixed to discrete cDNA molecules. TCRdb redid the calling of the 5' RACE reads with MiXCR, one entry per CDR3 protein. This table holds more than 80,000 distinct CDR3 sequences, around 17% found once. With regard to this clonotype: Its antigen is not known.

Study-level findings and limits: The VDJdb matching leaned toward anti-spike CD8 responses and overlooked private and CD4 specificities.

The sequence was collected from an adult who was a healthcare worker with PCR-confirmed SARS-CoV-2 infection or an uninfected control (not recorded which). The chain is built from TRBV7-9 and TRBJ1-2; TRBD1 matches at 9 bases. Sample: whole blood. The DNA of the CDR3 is TGTGCCAGCAGCTTAATACAGGGGGCATCTCATGGCTACACCTTC. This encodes CASSLIQGASHGYTF.